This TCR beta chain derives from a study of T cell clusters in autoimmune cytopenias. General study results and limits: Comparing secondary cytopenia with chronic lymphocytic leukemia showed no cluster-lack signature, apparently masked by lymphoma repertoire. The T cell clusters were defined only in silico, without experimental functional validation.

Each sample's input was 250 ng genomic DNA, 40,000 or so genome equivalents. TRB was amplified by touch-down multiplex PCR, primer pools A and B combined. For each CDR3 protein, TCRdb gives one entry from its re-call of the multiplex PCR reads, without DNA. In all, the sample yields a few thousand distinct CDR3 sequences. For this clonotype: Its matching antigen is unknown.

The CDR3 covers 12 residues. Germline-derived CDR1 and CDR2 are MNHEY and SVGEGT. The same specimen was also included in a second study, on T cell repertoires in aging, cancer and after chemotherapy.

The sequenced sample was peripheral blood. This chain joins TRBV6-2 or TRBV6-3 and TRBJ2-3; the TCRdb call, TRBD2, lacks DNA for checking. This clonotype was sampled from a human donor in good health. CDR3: CALARGTDTQYF.